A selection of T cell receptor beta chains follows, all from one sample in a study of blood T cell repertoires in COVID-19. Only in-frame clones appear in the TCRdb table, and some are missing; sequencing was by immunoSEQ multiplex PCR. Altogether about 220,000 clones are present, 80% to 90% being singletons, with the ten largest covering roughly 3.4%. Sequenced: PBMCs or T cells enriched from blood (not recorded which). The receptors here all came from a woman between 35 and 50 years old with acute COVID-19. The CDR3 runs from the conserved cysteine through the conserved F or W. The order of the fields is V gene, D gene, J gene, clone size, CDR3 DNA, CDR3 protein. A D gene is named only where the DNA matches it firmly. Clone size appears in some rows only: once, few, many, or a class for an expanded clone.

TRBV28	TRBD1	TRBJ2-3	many	TGTGCCAGCAGTACACAAATGGGGACAGGGGGCCCAGATACGCAGTATTTT	CASSTQMGTGGPDTQYF
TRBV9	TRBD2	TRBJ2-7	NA	TGTGCCAGCAGCCCAACCGGGGGGACTACGGGGGAGTACTTC	CASSPTGGTTGEYF
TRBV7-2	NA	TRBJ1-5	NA	TGTGCCAGCTCCCCACGGGGTAATAGCAATCAGCCCCAGCATTTT	CASSPRGNSNQPQHF
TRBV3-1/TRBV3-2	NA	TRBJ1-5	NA	TGTGCCAGCAGCCCTGGGGGGGCCGGCAATCAGCCCCAGCATTTT	CASSPGGAGNQPQHF
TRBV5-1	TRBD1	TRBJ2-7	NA	TGCGCCAGCAGCTTTGGAAGGGACAGGATCTACGAGCAGTACTTC	CASSFGRDRIYEQYF
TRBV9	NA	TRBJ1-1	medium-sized	TGTGCCAGCAAGGGAGCCAACACTGAAGCTTTCTTT	CASKGANTEAFF
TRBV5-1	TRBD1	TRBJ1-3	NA	TGCGCCAGCAGCCCGGGACAGGGGGCTGGAAACACCATATATTTT	CASSPGQGAGNTIYF
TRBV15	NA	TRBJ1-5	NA	TGTGCCACCAGCAGAGATGCAGGGAACAATCAGCCCCAGCATTTT	CATSRDAGNNQPQHF
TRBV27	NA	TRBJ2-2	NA	TGTGCCAGCAGTTTATCGGTTGGCCTGGGCATAAACACCGGGGAGCTGTTTTTT	CASSLSVGLGINTGELFF
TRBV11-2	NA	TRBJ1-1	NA	TGTGCCAGCAGCTTAGATAGGGGCCTAGGTGGGACAGAAGCTTTCTTT	CASSLDRGLGGTEAFF
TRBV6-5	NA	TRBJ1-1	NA	TGTGCCAGCAGTTACGCGGTCCACAGGAGCACTGAAGCTTTCTTT	CASSYAVHRSTEAFF
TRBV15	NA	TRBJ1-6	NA	TGTGCCACCAGCAGAGTAGAGGGGACTCGATCACCCCTCCACTTT	CATSRVEGTRSPLHF
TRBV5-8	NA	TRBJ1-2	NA	TGTGCCAGCAGGGGTGGAGGGGACTATGGCTACACCTTC	CASRGGGDYGYTF
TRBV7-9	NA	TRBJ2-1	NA	TGTGCCAGCAGCTTAGGGGGGCCCAATGAGCAGTTCTTC	CASSLGGPNEQFF
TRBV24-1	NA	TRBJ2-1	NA	TGTGCCACCAGCGGAGGCACCTCAATTTACAATGAGCAGTTCTTC	CATSGGTSIYNEQFF
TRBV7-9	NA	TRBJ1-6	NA	TGTGCCAGCTCCAAGACCCCACTAAATTCACCCCTCCACTTT	CASSKTPLNSPLHF
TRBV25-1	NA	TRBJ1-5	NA	TGTGCCAGCAGTGAAGGCGGTCAGCCCCAGCATTTT	CASSEGGQPQHF
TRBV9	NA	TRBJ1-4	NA	TGTGCCAGCAGCGCACAAACAGGGTTTAATGAAAAACTGTTTTTT	CASSAQTGFNEKLFF
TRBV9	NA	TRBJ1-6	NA	TGTGCCAGCAGCGCCCGGGATCCGGGATGGTCACCCCTCCACTTT	CASSARDPGWSPLHF
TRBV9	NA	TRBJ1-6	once	TGTGCCAGCAGCGTAGGGGGGCTAGGTAATTCACCCCTCCACTTT	CASSVGGLGNSPLHF
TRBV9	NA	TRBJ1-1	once	TGTGCCAGCAGCGCTTCCACGAGATGGGGCCCGAACACTGAAGCTTTCTTT	CASSASTRWGPNTEAFF
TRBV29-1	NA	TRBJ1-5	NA	TGCAGCGTCGGACATAGTAGCAATCAGCCCCAGCATTTT	CSVGHSSNQPQHF
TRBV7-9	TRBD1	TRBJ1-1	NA	TGTGCCAGCAGCTTACTCCAGGCAGGGGGCAGGGGAGCTTTCTTT	CASSLLQAGGRGAFF
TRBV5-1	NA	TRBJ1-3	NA	TGCGCCAGCAGCATGAGCTCTGGAAACACCATATATTTT	CASSMSSGNTIYF
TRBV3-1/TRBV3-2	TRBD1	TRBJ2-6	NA	TGTGCCAGCAGCCAATCCCGCGACAGGGCTGGGGCCAACGTCCTGACTTTC	CASSQSRDRAGANVLTF
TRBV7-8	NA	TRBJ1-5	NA	TGTGCCAGCAGCTTAGACAGAATCAATCAGCCCCAGCATTTT	CASSLDRINQPQHF
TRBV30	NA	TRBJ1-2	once	TGTGCCCGGAGGGCAGGGTATGGCTACACCTTC	CARRAGYGYTF
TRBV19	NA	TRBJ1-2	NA	TGTGCCAGTCAGGGGAGATGGGATGGCTACACCTTC	CASQGRWDGYTF
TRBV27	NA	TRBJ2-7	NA	TGTGCCAGCAGGTCTCACTCCACCTACGAGCAGTACTTC	CASRSHSTYEQYF